The 28 T cell receptor beta chains below come from one sample, sequenced in a study of regulatory dendritic cells for organ transplantation. Data came from immunoSEQ multiplex PCR; TCRdb stores just in-frame clones and leaves some out. The sample has 20,000 to 25,000 clones; 65% to 90% are singletons. Sorted subsets were CFSE-labeled and cultured approximately 5 days with allogeneic dendritic cells. These receptors' targets are unknown. Input material: naive CD4+ T cells from blood cultured with dendritic cells. Stated subset: CD45RA+ naive T cells. These receptors all come from a human donor in good health.

This chain connects TRBV9 to TRBJ2-5, with a weak D call TRBD2 (6 bases). The V end lost 3 bases, the J end lost 1 base, and 19 bases lay between the germline ends. There are 17 residues in the CDR3. Per the germline V gene, CDR1 is SGDLS and CDR2 is YYNGEE. For the CDR3, the DNA is TGTGCCAGCAGCGCCCGAATGGGACTGCCACCCCAAGAGACCCAGTACTTC. Translating it yields CASSARMGLPPQETQYF. The variable domain in full, with the rest retrieved from reference TRBV9 and TRBJ2-5, is DSGVTQTPKHLITATGQRVTLRCSPRSGDLSVYWYQQSLDQGLQFLIQYYNGEERAKGNILERFSAQQFPDLHSELNLSSLELGDSALYFCASSARMGLPPQETQYFGPGTRLLVL.

The chain employs TRBV18 and TRBJ1-3; D ambiguous. This CDR3 has 14 residues. Looked up from germline, CDR1 is KGHSH and CDR2 is LQKENI. The V end was cut by 3 bases, the J end by 1 base, with 7 bases between. CDR3 in DNA: TGTGCCAGCTCACCGCCGGGATCTGGAAACACCATATATTTT. Its translation is CASSPPGSGNTIYF.

The rearrangement links TRBV4-1 to TRBJ2-3; no reliable D call. CDR3 length: 16 residues. CDR1 and CDR2 (germline): MGHRA, YSYEKL. V lost 0 bases, J lost 6 bases, and 16 bases lay in between. In nucleotides, the CDR3 is TGCGCCAGCAGCCAAGAACCCATCCACCACACCGATACGCAGTATTTT. The encoded protein is CASSQEPIHHTDTQYF.

The gene calls are TRBV2 and TRBJ2-5; D might be TRBD1 (5 bases). This CDR3 comprises 15 residues. Germline V CDR1 and CDR2: SNHLY, FYNNEI. Trimming left V 7 bases short and J 1 base short, with 16 bases between. The CDR3 DNA is TGTGCCAGCATGTATCAGGGCCCGTTCCAAGAGACCCAGTACTTC. This codes for CASMYQGPFQETQYF.

The chain carries TRBV7-2 and TRBJ2-5; unclear D gene. Trimming pared 1 base from V and 13 bases from J, leaving 13 bases between. CDR1 and CDR2 (germline): SGHTA, FQGNSA. This CDR3 contains 12 residues. The CDR3 sequence is CASSLVFRAAYF. CDR3 bases: TGTGCCAGCAGCTTAGTTTTCCGGGCCGCGTACTTC.

The chain employs TRBV28 and TRBJ2-1, with D uncertain. CDR1 and CDR2 from the germline V gene are MDHEN and SYDVKM. The V and J ends lost 6 bases and 3 bases respectively, with 21 bases between them. CDR3 length: 17 amino acids. The CDR3 nucleotides are TGTGCCAGCAGACCCCCGGCGCCAGAAGATCGCTACAATGAGCAGTTCTTC. Translating gives CASRPPAPEDRYNEQFF.

The CDR3 coding sequence is TGTGCCAGCAGTTCCCACACTCAGGGATTTACTGAAGCTTTCTTT. Its translation is CASSSHTQGFTEAFF. V and J are TRBV6-5 and TRBJ1-1; D perhaps matches TRBD1 (5 bases). Germline CDR1 is MNHEY and CDR2 is SVGAGI. CDR3 length: 15 residues. Trimming stripped 4 bases from V and 5 bases from J, with 17 bases between.

This chain uses TRBV7-9 with TRBJ2-3; no reliable D call. Deletions cut 1 base from V and 8 bases from J, with 16 bases between. Germline CDR1 and CDR2: SEHNR and FQNEAQ (reference sequence). The CDR3 sequence is 15 residues long. CDR3 in DNA: TGTGCCAGCAGCTTAGATGGGCTAGGGCTGACTACGCAGTATTTT. Its protein is CASSLDGLGLTTQYF.

This sequence joins TRBV4-1 and TRBJ2-5, with TRBD2 identical over 12 bases. The J call may be in error: the DNA end matches TRBJ2-7 better. From germline, CDR1 is MGHRA and CDR2 YSYEKL. CDR3 size: 19 residues. Here the CDR3 reads CASSLKTSGSLPSTYEQYF. As DNA, the CDR3 is TGCGCCAGCAGCCTCAAGACTAGCGGGAGTCTCCCCTCAACCTACGAGCAGTACTTC.

The chain has TRBV27 and TRBJ1-2; 9 bases map to TRBD1. J lost 8 bases, V lost 6 bases, and 13 bases had no gene match. The CDR3 contains 15 residues. In germline, CDR1 is MNHEY, CDR2 SMNVEV (reference sequence). CDR3 sequence: CASSQRMGQGRGYTF. CDR3 DNA: TGTGCCAGCAGCCAAAGAATGGGACAGGGTCGGGGCTACACCTTC.

J is TRBJ1-3 and V is TRBV6-5; 8 bases fit TRBD1. Per germline, CDR1 MNHEY and CDR2 SVGAGI. Losses at the gene ends were 4 bases for V and 0 bases for J; bases not matched to a gene: 2. The CDR3 is 15 amino acids. This CDR3 is CASSWDRYSGNTIYF. The CDR3, as DNA: TGTGCCAGCAGTTGGGACAGGTACTCTGGAAACACCATATATTTT.

This chain links TRBV7-2 with TRBJ2-2; 10 bases agree with TRBD2. With 6 bases clipped from V and 6 bases from J, the junction kept 16 bases outside the gene matches. The CDR3 length is 18 residues. Germline lookup yields CDR1 SGHTA and CDR2 FQGNSA. CDR3 amino acids: CASRLLAGGPLYAGELFF. For the CDR3, the DNA is TGTGCCAGCAGGCTGTTAGCGGGGGGACCCCTTTATGCCGGGGAGCTGTTTTTT.

The chain links TRBV7-2 to TRBJ1-2; 10 nucleotides match TRBD1. V gave up 3 bases and J gave up 8 bases; unmatched junction bases: 9. Per germline, CDR1 SGHTA and CDR2 FQGNSA. The CDR3 totals 15 residues. CDR3 protein: CASSFRQGAKGGYTF. The CDR3 coding sequence is TGTGCCAGCAGCTTCCGACAGGGGGCAAAGGGAGGCTACACCTTC.

The chain uses TRBV9 and TRBJ2-2; 10 bases match TRBD2. V shed 8 bases and J 6 bases; nucleotides not matched to a gene: 4. The CDR3 covers 13 residues. CDR1 and CDR2 from the germline V gene are SGDLS and YYNGEE. CDR3 in DNA: TGTGCCAGTGGACTAGCGGCCTCCGGGGAGCTGTTTTTT. As protein: CASGLAASGELFF.

This clone was counted a few times. The chain employs TRBV10-3 and TRBJ2-7; 10 bases map to TRBD1. The CDR3 contains 15 residues. Losses at the gene ends were 4 bases for V and 6 bases for J; bases not matched to a gene: 9. Germline V gives CDR1 ENHRY, CDR2 SYGVKD. The CDR3 DNA sequence: TGTGCCATCAGTGTTACCGGGACAGGGGTGATCGAGCAGTACTTC. Translation gives CAISVTGTGVIEQYF.

The rearrangement uses TRBV9 and TRBJ2-2; a possible D gene is TRBD2 (6 bases). V was cut by 0 bases and J by 7 bases, with 16 bases left in between. The V gene's germline CDR1 is SGDLS and CDR2 YYNGEE. The CDR3 totals 16 residues. CDR3 in DNA: TGTGCCAGCAGCGTAGCCCCTAGCGAACCGTTCGGGGAGCTGTTTTTT. Its protein is CASSVAPSEPFGELFF.

The chain recombines TRBV28 with TRBJ2-7; 7 nucleotides match TRBD2. In germline, CDR1 is MDHEN, CDR2 SYDVKM. The ends lost 3 bases at V and 0 bases at J; junction bases unmatched: 5. The CDR3 length is 15 residues. The CDR3 DNA sequence: TGTGCCAGCAGTTTCCCGGGGGGATTCTCCTACGAGCAGTACTTC. This sequence encodes CASSFPGGFSYEQYF.

The chain combines TRBV4-1 with TRBJ1-2; TRBD1 agrees at 10 bases. Germline V gene data show CDR1 as MGHRA and CDR2 as YSYEKL. The CDR3 covers 14 residues. The J segment lost 9 bases and the V segment lost 2 bases, leaving 6 bases of the junction unmatched. The CDR3 DNA follows: TGCGCCAGCAGCCAATTGAGACAGGGGGCTCGCTACACCTTC. Translated: CASSQLRQGARYTF.

This clone was observed a few times. The V and J genes are TRBV9 and TRBJ1-5; no firm D call. Germline CDR1 SGDLS, CDR2 YYNGEE. The CDR3 has 14 amino acids. Trimming took 5 bases from V and 3 from J, leaving 12 bases between them. Written as DNA, the CDR3 is TGTGCCAGCAGTACGGGCGTGGTCAATCAGCCCCAGCATTTT. As protein: CASSTGVVNQPQHF.

The gene calls are TRBV29-1 and TRBJ2-1; 7 nucleotides align to TRBD2. The junction had 3 bases not matched to a gene; V was cut back by 4 bases and J by 0 bases. CDR1 and CDR2 (germline): SQVTM, ANQGSEA. The CDR3 is made up of 14 amino acids. CDR3 amino acids: CSVGAGSSYNEQFF. The CDR3, as DNA: TGCAGCGTTGGAGCGGGGAGCTCCTACAATGAGCAGTTCTTC.

This chain uses TRBV6-6 with TRBJ2-7, with 9 bases matching TRBD2. With 2 bases clipped from V and 3 bases from J, the junction kept 5 bases outside the gene matches. Germline V gene lookup returns CDR1 MNHNY and CDR2 SVGAGI (reference sequence). The CDR3 is 15 residues long. The DNA of the CDR3 is TGTGCCAGCAGTTACACCCTAGCGGGAAGCTACGAGCAGTACTTC. This encodes CASSYTLAGSYEQYF.

The chain carries TRBV5-4 and TRBJ1-2; D remains unclear. V was pared by 4 bases and J by 3 bases, with 16 bases between. Germline CDR1 is SGHNT and CDR2 is YYREEE (reference sequence). The CDR3 extends over 15 amino acids. CDR3 amino acids: CASSVSSGADYGYTF. In DNA, the CDR3 is TGTGCCAGCAGCGTTTCGTCGGGCGCCGACTATGGCTACACCTTC. Full variable domain (remainder filled in from reference TRBV5-4 and TRBJ1-2): ETGVTQSPTHLIKTRGQQVTLRCSSQSGHNTVSWYQQALGQGPQFIFQYYREEENGRGNFPPRFSGLQFPNYSSELNVNALELDDSALYLCASSVSSGADYGYTFGSGTRLTVV.

This chain joins TRBV11-2 and TRBJ1-4; D not certain. CDR1 and CDR2 from the germline V gene are SGHAT and FQNNGV. The CDR3 loop spans 13 amino acids. The V gene lost 3 bases and the J gene lost 4 bases, with 6 bases spanning the gap. The CDR3 DNA sequence: TGTGCCAGCAGCTTGGTCCATAATGAAAAACTGTTTTTT. Its protein product is CASSLVHNEKLFF.

This clone has only one observation. The chain recombines TRBV25-1 with TRBJ1-1, with unresolved D. V was clipped by 4 bases and J by 1 base, with 10 bases between them. The CDR3 totals 14 residues. CDR1 and CDR2 (germline): MGHDK, SYGVNS. The CDR3 loop reads CASSVRLGNTEAFF. The CDR3 DNA reads TGTGCCAGCAGTGTTCGTTTAGGGAACACTGAAGCTTTCTTT.

The rearrangement links TRBV7-2 to TRBJ2-3; 7 nucleotides match TRBD2. Trimming removed 5 bases from V and 5 bases from J; junction bases left unmatched: 7. The CDR3 has 14 residues. CDR1 is SGHTA and CDR2 is FQGNSA in the germline V gene. The CDR3 sequence is CASSQRGVGDTQYF. CDR3 sequence (DNA): TGTGCCAGCAGCCAACGGGGGGTTGGAGATACGCAGTATTTT.

The chain combines TRBV19 with TRBJ2-7; maybe TRBD2 (7 bases). Trimming took 1 base from V and 2 from J, leaving 12 bases between them. CDR3 length equals 15 residues. Germline CDR1 reads LNHDA; CDR2 reads SQIVND (reference sequence). As DNA, the CDR3 is TGTGCCAGTAGTATAGCCGGGGGGCTAACCTACGAGCAGTACTTC. Protein sequence: CASSIAGGLTYEQYF. Filled out from reference TRBV19 and TRBJ2-7, the complete variable domain reads DGGITQSPKYLFRKEGQNVTLSCEQNLNHDAMYWYRQDPGQGLRLIYYSQIVNDFQKGDIAEGYSVSREKKESFPLTVTSAQKNPTAFYLCASSIAGGLTYEQYFGPGTRLTVT.

The chain joins TRBV7-2 to TRBJ2-7, with unresolved D. There are 12 residues in the CDR3. The germline CDR1 and CDR2 sequences are SGHTA and FQGNSA. The germline V and J ends were trimmed by 8 bases and 2 bases, with 10 bases remaining between them. In DNA, the CDR3 is TGTGCCAGCCAGCAGCGACCCTACGAGCAGTACTTC. Protein sequence: CASQQRPYEQYF.

The chain combines TRBV6-5 with TRBJ2-7; no clear D. The CDR3 spans 14 residues. Germline CDR1 reads MNHEY; CDR2 reads SVGAGI. V was clipped by 6 bases and J by 3 bases, with 15 bases between them. The CDR3 coding sequence is TGTGCCAGCAGACCATCTGCTACCCGCTACGAGCAGTACTTC. Its protein is CASRPSATRYEQYF.